Described below is a single TCR beta chain sequence and its context. Its antigen target is currently unknown. Base qualities are not recorded, but no much larger clone differs from it by a single base. Donors were healthy HIV-negative adults with no recently reported acute infections or vaccinations. All donors were Caucasian adults living in Nashville, Tennessee, USA. For unsorted samples, around 90 million PBMCs were counted, and genomic DNA was extracted using the QIAamp DNA Blood Mini kit. Blood was collected by leukapheresis, and PBMCs were isolated by Ficoll-Histopaque density gradient centrifugation and then cryopreserved in liquid nitrogen vapor phase. These data belong to a study of shared clonotypes between healthy human individuals (dated by TCRdb to between 2020 and 2021). Study-level background: The cohort included three men and a couple of women between 18 and 49 years of age. The study deeply sequenced blood TCR repertoires of five healthy adults to estimate repertoire size and the extent of clonotype sharing between individuals. Libraries were prepared and TCR repertoires were sequenced by different laboratories using diverse techniques, in order to increase sequencing depth and limit assay-specific biases. Leukapheresis yielded between about 0.94 and 8.9 billion PBMCs per donor. The study at large found these results: Because the study included only a small number of donors, the genetic and exposure-history diversity represented was limited. Sampling was restricted to blood, and TCR repertoires in tissues likely differ from the TCR repertoires found in blood. Based on pairwise subsampling, the degree of clonotype sharing among donors was expected to be affected by sequencing depth.

Using the deep immunoSEQ assay, multiplex PCR amplified TCR CDR3 regions from genomic DNA. For each cell subset, the extracted genomic DNA was distributed evenly across all wells of several immunoSEQ 96-well plates, and each plate served as one replicate. For unsorted PBMC, approximately 300 ng of genomic DNA, equivalent to tens of thousands of T cell genomes, went into each replicate PCR. Genomic DNA from unsorted PBMC was sequenced over ten immunoSEQ deep assay plates. The purified libraries were quantified using a Qubit 3.0 fluorometer, sized with a Bioanalyzer 2100, and then quantified again using the KAPA Library Quantification kit. Each immunoSEQ 96-well plate was sequenced on its own single-read 150-cycle Illumina NextSeq 550 flow cell. Processing in the source paper ran as follows. The immunoSEQ output contained only junctional sequences without quality scores, so filtering could not match that applied to full-length reads. Sequences were annotated with PyIR, a Python wrapper for IgBLAST v1.9, using IMGT germline references to assign V/J genes and CDR3. Reads with weak V/J assignments (E-value above 1e-6), missing CDR3, stop codons, out-of-frame junctions, or ambiguous translated residues were removed. V3J clonotypes were defined as sequences sharing the same inferred V gene, J gene, and CDR3 amino acid sequence. Percentage overlap between repertoires was calculated by dividing the number of shared unique clonotypes by the size of the smaller repertoire. Richness of each repertoire was evaluated using RTK rarefaction, the Chao1 estimator, and Recon v2.1 estimates of unobserved clonotypes. This immuneACCESS table, as held by TCRdb, lists in-frame sequences with V and J called but not all clones. Of the missing ones, under half trace to an unresolved V gene in checked studies; the others have no known cause. From that table come the V and J calls and clone size; the DNA was used to work out D and trimming. The sample table lists roughly 450,000 clones, approximately 85% of them with a count of one. Under 15% of the sample is held by the ten biggest clonotypes.

Spanning cysteine to phenylalanine, the CDR3 consists of 12 amino acids. Kept here is only the CDR3 DNA, which spans 36 bases and is read in frame from base 1. From a lookup of the germline V gene, CDR1 and CDR2 are SGHVS and FQNEAQ. V and J are truncated by 5 bases and 4 bases respectively, leaving an intervening sequence of 9 bases. The chain is assembled from TRBV7-8 and TRBJ2-7; tentative D gene TRBD1, with 5 bases matching. Sequenced: PBMCs. This sequence was found in a woman aged 40 to 50 in good health. Some clones in this sample may be carry-over from other donors' samples. The CDR3: CASSIDSYEQYF. The DNA reads as follows: TGTGCCAGCAGCATCGACAGTTACGAGCAGTACTTC.